Listed below are T cell receptor beta chains from one sample, sequenced in a study of shared clonotypes between healthy human individuals. Produced via immunoSEQ multiplex PCR; TCRdb's table is partial and in-frame only. This table holds 150,000 to 200,000 clones, about 93% found once. The sequenced sample consisted of naive CD4+ T cells sorted from blood. The receptors were gathered from a woman between 25 and 40 years old in good health. Each CDR3 is given without its conserved first and last residue. Clone sizes are given selectively: once, few, many, or a class where the clone is expanded.

clone size	V gene	J gene	CDR3 protein
once	TRBV2	TRBJ1-4	ASTQARNEKLF
NA	TRBV5-1	TRBJ2-7	ASSLEAFYEQY
once	TRBV11-2	TRBJ2-4	ASRSPGQGLNIQY
once	TRBV14	TRBJ2-5	ASSQDWLAGGQGTQY
NA	TRBV30	TRBJ1-5	AWNGDNTQPQH
NA	TRBV6-1	TRBJ1-4	ASSEIGVGDEKLF
NA	TRBV28	TRBJ1-2	ASSFGMGGYT
NA	TRBV28	TRBJ1-1	ASSSVTKDTEAF
NA	TRBV2	TRBJ2-7	ASSELGTSGGEQY
NA	TRBV11-2	TRBJ1-1	ASSSRTGTTEAF
NA	TRBV2	TRBJ2-2	ASRLGTSGSYTGELF
NA	TRBV18	TRBJ2-1	ASSQQKATPGDEQF
NA	TRBV27	TRBJ1-1	ASSRDRLMNTEAF
NA	TRBV28	TRBJ2-5	ASRTGGDGETQY